This T cell receptor (beta chain) was recorded in a study of blood T cells in healthy people across ages. As concerns this clonotype: The antigen is not known.

Alongside a J-beta primer mix, a sample-barcoded 5' primer served in a second PCR lasting roughly 6 to 12 cycles. Unique molecular identifiers of 12 random nucleotides labeled each cDNA. The study obtained at least 3 million CDR3-containing paired-end reads from every sample. MiXCR, applied by TCRdb to the 5' RACE reads, yields one record per CDR3 protein. Counted here are 1.5 million to 2 million distinct CDR3 sequences, 28% occurring once; the ten biggest clones make up 7.7%. Germline CDR1 ENHRY, CDR2 SYGVKD. The CDR3 consists of 14 residues. Trimming removed 0 bases at V and 4 bases at J, with 8 bases between. The study, taken as a whole, reports: Observed TCR beta diversity per million T cells went down as age went up. This fall followed a roughly linear course with age.

The sequence was collected from a woman between 25 and 40 years old in good health. The chain is built from TRBV10-3 and TRBJ2-3; no clear D. The sample comprised blood. CDR3 coding DNA: TGTGCCATCAGTGAGTCGATACACCCAGATACGCAGTATTTT. It yields the protein CAISESIHPDTQYF.